A single T cell receptor beta chain is shown here with its context. Ten or more counts support this clonotype. The clone's antigen remains unknown. It has no much larger one-base neighbor in the sample; base qualities were not kept. This sample was included in a study of neurological immune-mediated disorders (dated by TCRdb to between 2018 and 2021). About the study as a whole: Using UMI-based sequencing, the study compared peripheral blood TCR-beta repertoires from patients with HTLV-I-associated myelopathy (HAM/TSP), patients with multiple sclerosis, and healthy controls. Longitudinal samples, technical triplicates and paired sorted CD4+ and CD8+ T-cell subsets, alongside PBMC samples, were included among the approximately 110 TCR-beta libraries. Each longitudinal HAM/TSP and healthy donor was sampled at 3 time-points spaced at roughly 3-45 month intervals. The cohort comprised roughly 69 subjects: around 15 HAM/TSP patients, 34 multiple sclerosis patients and around 20 healthy controls.

cDNA synthesis used template-switch 5'RACE with a primer carrying a 10-nucleotide random unique molecular identifier tagging each TCR transcript. Over 190 million TCR-beta sequences, covering 15-18 subjects, were produced in each sequencing run. The RNeasy kit was used for extraction of total RNA. TCR-beta VDJ regions were amplified with primers for the TCR constant region and the 5'RACE anchor, using the KAPA Real-time Library Amplification kit. Sample indexes and Illumina adaptors were added in a first PCR, and a second PCR then increased library yield. After Ampure bead purification, the TCR product of roughly 650 bp was size-selected on a 2% E-gel SizeSelection system. Library quality was checked on a Bioanalyzer, concentration was measured with Qubit, and libraries were quantified with the Kapa Library Quantification kit before pooling. An Illumina HiSeq 2500 was used to sequence the libraries paired-end at 2 x 150 bp. To increase sequence diversity, roughly 23-30% phiX was spiked into each library pool. From the authors' description of their analysis: Quality-filtered reads were processed with the UMI-based MiGEC pipeline, which removed over 75% of raw TCR sequences during error correction. IMGT germline references were used for aligning VDJ genes, and each clonotype was defined as a unique CDR3 amino acid sequence together with its V-J genes. Clonal expansion, Shannon diversity and CDR3 relatedness (CalcPairwiseDistances, ClusterSamples) were evaluated with VDJtools, and phylogenetic trees were built with CLCbio workbench. Clones with at least 8 unique UMIs were defined as expanded, with this threshold being based on coefficient-of-variation modelling across technical triplicates. The public reads were run again by TCRdb, first through fastp at Q25 and then through MiXCR, and only productive beta chains were kept. Each entry merges the rows of one CDR3 protein and shows their most common DNA and genes. TCRdb, not the original authors, processed these V and J calls. Across this sample there are over 55,000 distinct CDR3 sequences, with around a tenth seen only once. The ten largest clones capture around 7% of the sample.

The time point label, read with the paper, signifies: longitudinal time-point 1 (baseline). For unsorted PBMC libraries, 2 million PBMCs were used after storage in RNAlater at -80 degrees C until RNA extraction. Peripheral blood was subjected to Ficoll-Hypaque density gradient centrifugation to isolate PBMCs, which were then cryopreserved in liquid nitrogen. The germline V gene (reference sequence) provides CDR1 LGHDT and CDR2 YNNKEL. Measured from the cysteine to the phenylalanine, the CDR3 is 15 residues long. Only the CDR3 DNA is retained, 45 bases long and in frame from the first base. V is clipped by 3 bases and J by 5 bases, and the sequence between their germline boundaries is 16 bases long. The paper as a whole reports these results and caveats: Across subjects, expanded clones never shared an identical CDR3 amino acid sequence, which suggests that the TCR-beta repertoires in every group were private. TCR clonal expansion was highest in HAM/TSP patients and lowest in MS patients, with MS patients falling below even healthy controls.

Here the chain combines TRBV3-1 and TRBJ1-2; the D gene cannot be named for sure. The TCR originated in a male donor with HTLV-1-associated myelopathy (HAM/TSP). The sequenced sample was PBMCs. The sequenced DNA: TGTGCCAGCAGCCAGAGTGAGACAATACGGTATGGCTACACCTTC. Its translation is CASSQSETIRYGYTF.